This T cell receptor beta chain was identified in a study of cytomegalovirus exposure and HLA in healthy donors (dated by TCRdb to the late 2010s). Regarding the study in general: The 650 to 800 repertoires of the first cohort and the roughly 120 validation repertoires were produced on the same platform, according to a later analysis. The aim of the study was to test whether cataloging public T cell receptors could identify signatures of past pathogen exposure. In addition to the first cohort of several hundred subjects, a separate validation cohort of 120 different subjects was used. To predict cytomegalovirus infection status, the study brought together high-throughput TCR immunosequencing, statistical association of individual TCRs with disease status, and machine learning. Study-level results and caveats: The study gave a list of some 150 TCR beta chains associated with cytomegalovirus. The classifier was reported to diagnose cytomegalovirus status with high specificity and sensitivity in both the original cohort and the validation cohort. Most TCR sequences were observed very rarely across donors, whereas some public TCRs were present in many individuals. A later analysis had no HLA typing for the validation cohort, so co-occurrence there was scored across all 130 or so repertoires. A later analysis found that TCRs clustered in the first cohort also tended to co-occur in the 120 validation repertoires, with 90% to 95% of cluster scores above 0. The authors suggested that the approach could potentially be generalized to other disease states and immunological phenotypes. In vitro tests confirmed that a few of the cytomegalovirus-associated TCR beta chains recognize cytomegalovirus antigens.

Of note for this clone: Its binding antigen is unknown. No quality values exist for individual bases; no much larger clone is one base distant.

Donors formed part of the validation cohort, which comprised some 120 subjects and was distinct from the first cohort of under 850 subjects. The method behind the library was the immunoSEQ multiplex PCR assay. In the source study's methods: A statistical classification framework was built for diagnosing cytomegalovirus status from the catalog of TCR beta chain sequences. The immuneACCESS repertoire file appears here via TCRdb, limited to in-frame rearrangements. These files lack a portion of the clones; in checked studies, under half of the deficit traces to unresolved V genes, and the cause of the others is not known. V, J and clone size are taken as reported in that table, and D and trimming were inferred from the DNA itself. Counted in this sample were some 100,000 clones; around 88% of them appeared once. The top ten clonotypes cover more than 1.5% of the sample. What was sequenced was PBMCs. The sequence came from a young man in good health and CMV-seronegative.

For the CDR3, the sequence is CASSLTGTTSTDTQYF. Here is the DNA: TGTGCCAGCAGCCTCACCGGGACTACCTCCACAGATACGCAGTATTTT. The chain is encoded by TRBV28 joined to TRBJ2-3, with TRBD2 matching 7 junction bases. For CDR1 and CDR2, the germline V gene lists MDHEN and SYDVKM. V lost 6 bases and J lost 2 bases, and the count of bases not matched to a germline gene is 11. The CDR3 runs 16 amino acids, cysteine and phenylalanine included. Only the CDR3 region is kept as DNA, spanning 48 bases read in frame from base 1.